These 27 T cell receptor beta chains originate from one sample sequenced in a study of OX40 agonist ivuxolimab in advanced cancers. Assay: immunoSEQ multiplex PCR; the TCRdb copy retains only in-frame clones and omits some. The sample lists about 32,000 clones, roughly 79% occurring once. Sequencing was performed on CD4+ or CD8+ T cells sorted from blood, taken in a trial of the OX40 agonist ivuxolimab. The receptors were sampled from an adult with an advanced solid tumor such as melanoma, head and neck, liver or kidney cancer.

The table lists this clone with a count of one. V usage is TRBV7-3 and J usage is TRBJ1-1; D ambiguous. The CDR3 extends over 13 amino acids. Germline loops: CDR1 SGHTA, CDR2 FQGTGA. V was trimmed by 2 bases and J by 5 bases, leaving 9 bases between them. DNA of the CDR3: TGTGCCAGCAGCTTATTAGTGGGGACTGAAGCTTTCTTT. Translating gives CASSLLVGTEAFF.

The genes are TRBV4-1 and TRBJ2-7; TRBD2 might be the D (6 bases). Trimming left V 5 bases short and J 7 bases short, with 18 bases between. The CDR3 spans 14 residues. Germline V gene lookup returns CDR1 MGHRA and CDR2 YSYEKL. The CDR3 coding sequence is TGCGCCAGCAGCGTAGGACCAGAGGGAGGTGAGCAGTACTTC. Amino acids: CASSVGPEGGEQYF.

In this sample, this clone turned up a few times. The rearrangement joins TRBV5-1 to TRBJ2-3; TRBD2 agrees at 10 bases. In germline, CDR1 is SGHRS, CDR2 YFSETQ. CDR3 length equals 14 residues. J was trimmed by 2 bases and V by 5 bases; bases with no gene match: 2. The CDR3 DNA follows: TGCGCCAGCAGGAGCGGGGGGGACACAGATACGCAGTATTTT. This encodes CASRSGGDTDTQYF.

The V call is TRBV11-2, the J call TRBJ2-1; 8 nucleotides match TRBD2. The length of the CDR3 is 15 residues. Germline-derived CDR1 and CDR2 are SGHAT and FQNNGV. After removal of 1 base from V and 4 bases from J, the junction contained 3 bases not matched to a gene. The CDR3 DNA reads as TGTGCCAGCAGCTTAGGGCTAGCGGGTTACAATGAGCAGTTCTTC. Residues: CASSLGLAGYNEQFF. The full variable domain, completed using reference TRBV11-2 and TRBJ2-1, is EAGVAQSPRYKIIEKRQSVAFWCNPISGHATLYWYQQILGQGPKLLIQFQNNGVVDDSQLPKDRFSAERLKGVDSTLKIQPAKLEDSAVYLCASSLGLAGYNEQFFGPGTRLTVL.

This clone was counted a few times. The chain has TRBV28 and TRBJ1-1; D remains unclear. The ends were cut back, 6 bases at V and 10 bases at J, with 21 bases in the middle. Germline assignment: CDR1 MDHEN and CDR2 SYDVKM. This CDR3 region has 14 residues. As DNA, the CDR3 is TGTGCCAGCAGCTCCCCAGGTAGAGGATTTTCAGCTTTCTTT. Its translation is CASSSPGRGFSAFF.

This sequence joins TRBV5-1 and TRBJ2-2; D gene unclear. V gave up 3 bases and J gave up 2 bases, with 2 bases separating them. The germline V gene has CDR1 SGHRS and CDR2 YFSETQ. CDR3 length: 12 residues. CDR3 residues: CASSSNTGELFF. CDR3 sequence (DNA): TGCGCCAGCAGCTCTAACACCGGGGAGCTGTTTTTT. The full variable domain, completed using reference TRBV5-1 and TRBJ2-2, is KAGVTQTPRYLIKTRGQQVTLSCSPISGHRSVSWYQQTPGQGLQFLFEYFSETQRNKGNFPGRFSGRQFSNSRSEMNVSTLELGDSALYLCASSSNTGELFFGEGSRLTVL.

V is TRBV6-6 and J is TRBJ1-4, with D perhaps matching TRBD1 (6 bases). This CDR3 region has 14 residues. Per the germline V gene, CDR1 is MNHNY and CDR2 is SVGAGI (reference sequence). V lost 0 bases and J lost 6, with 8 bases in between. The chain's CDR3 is CASSYSGQHEKLFF. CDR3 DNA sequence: TGTGCCAGCAGTTACTCAGGACAGCATGAAAAACTGTTTTTT.

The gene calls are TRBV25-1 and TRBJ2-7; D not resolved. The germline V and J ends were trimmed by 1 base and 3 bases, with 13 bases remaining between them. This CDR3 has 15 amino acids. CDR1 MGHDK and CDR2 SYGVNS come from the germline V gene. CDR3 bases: TGTGCCAGCAGTGAATCCCAAAGACACAACTACGAGCAGTACTTC. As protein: CASSESQRHNYEQYF.

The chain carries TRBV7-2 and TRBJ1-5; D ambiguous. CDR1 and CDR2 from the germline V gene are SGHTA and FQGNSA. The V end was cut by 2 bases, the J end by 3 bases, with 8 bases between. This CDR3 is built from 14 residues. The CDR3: CASSLRGNNQPQHF. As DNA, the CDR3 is TGTGCCAGCAGCTTACGGGGAAACAATCAGCCCCAGCATTTT.

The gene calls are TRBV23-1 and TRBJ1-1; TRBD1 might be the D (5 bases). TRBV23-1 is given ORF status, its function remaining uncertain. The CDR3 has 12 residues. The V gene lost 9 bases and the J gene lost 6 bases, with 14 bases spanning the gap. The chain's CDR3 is CARRGSLPEAFF. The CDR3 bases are TGCGCCAGAAGGGGAAGTCTACCTGAAGCTTTCTTT.

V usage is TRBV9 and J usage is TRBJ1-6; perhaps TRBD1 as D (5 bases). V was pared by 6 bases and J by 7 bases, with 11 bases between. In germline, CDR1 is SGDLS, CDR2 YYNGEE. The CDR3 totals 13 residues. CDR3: CASTVGGNSPLHF. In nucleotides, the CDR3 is TGTGCCAGCACGGTGGGGGGGAATTCACCCCTCCACTTT.

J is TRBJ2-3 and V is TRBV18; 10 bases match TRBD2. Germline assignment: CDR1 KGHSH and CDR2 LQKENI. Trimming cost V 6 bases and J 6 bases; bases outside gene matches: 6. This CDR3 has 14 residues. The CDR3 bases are TGTGCCAGCTCTCTAACTAGCGGGAAGGATACGCAGTATTTT. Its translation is CASSLTSGKDTQYF.

The CDR3 DNA follows: TGCGCCAGCAGTGAGACAGGGTTTCGGACCGAGAACACTGAAGCTTTCTTT. Translated: CASSETGFRTENTEAFF. The V gene is TRBV10-2, the J gene TRBJ1-1, with a possible D match to TRBD1 (6 bases). The germline CDR1 and CDR2 sequences are WSHSY and SAAADI. CDR3 length equals 17 residues. The germline V and J ends were trimmed by 2 bases and 1 base, with 17 bases remaining between them.

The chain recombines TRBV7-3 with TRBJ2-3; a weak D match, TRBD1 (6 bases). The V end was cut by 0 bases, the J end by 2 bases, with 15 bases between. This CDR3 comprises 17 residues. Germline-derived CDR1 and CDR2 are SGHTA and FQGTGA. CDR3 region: CASSLTVGQGITDTQYF. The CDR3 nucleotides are TGTGCCAGCAGCTTAACTGTAGGGCAGGGGATCACAGATACGCAGTATTTT.

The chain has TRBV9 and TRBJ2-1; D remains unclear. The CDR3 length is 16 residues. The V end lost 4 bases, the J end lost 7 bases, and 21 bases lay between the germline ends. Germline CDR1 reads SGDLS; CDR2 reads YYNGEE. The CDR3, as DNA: TGTGCCAGCAGCACTTCGAGTACACCCTCTTTGAATGAGCAGTTCTTC. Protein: CASSTSSTPSLNEQFF.

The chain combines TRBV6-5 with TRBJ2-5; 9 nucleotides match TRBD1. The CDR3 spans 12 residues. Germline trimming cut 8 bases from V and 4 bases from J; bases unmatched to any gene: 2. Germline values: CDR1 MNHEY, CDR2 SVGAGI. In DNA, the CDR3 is TGTGCCAGCGGGACAGGGAGAGAGACCCAGTACTTC. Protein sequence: CASGTGRETQYF.

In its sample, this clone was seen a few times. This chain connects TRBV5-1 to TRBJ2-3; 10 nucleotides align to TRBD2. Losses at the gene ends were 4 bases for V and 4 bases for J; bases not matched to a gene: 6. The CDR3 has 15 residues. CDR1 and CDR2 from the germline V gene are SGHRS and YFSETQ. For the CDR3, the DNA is TGCGCCAGCAGCGGGATAGGGACTAGCGCAGATACGCAGTATTTT. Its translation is CASSGIGTSADTQYF.

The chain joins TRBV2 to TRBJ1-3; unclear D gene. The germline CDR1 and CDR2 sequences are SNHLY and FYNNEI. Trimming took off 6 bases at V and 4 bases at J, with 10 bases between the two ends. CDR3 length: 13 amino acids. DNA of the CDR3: TGTGCCAGCAGATCCTCACTCGGAAACACCATATATTTT. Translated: CASRSSLGNTIYF.

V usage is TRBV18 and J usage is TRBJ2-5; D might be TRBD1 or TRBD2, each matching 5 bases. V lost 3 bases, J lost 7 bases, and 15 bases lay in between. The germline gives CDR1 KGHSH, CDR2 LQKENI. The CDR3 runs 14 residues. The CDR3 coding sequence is TGTGCCAGCTCACCTAGGGGCCTTGGGAGGACCCAGTACTTC. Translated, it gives CASSPRGLGRTQYF.

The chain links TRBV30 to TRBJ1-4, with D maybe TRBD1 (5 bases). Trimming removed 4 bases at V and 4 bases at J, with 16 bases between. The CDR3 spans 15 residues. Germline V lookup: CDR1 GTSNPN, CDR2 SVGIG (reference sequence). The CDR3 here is CAWKSLDMNNEKLFF. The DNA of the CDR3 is TGTGCCTGGAAGAGTCTGGACATGAATAATGAAAAACTGTTTTTT.

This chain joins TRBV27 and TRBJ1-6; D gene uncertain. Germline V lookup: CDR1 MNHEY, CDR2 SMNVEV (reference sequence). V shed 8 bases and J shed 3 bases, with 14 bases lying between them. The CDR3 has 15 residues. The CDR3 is CASSGTYGYNSPLHF. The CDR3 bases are TGTGCCAGCTCGGGAACATACGGCTATAATTCACCCCTCCACTTT.

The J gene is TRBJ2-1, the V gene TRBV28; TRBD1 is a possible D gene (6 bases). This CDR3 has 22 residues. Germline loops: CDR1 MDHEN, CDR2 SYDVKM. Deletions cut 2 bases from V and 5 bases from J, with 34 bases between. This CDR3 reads CASSLRGWSRTPRRGAHNEQFF. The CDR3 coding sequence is TGTGCCAGCAGTTTAAGGGGGTGGTCCCGGACTCCCCGCCGTGGGGCCCACAATGAGCAGTTCTTC.

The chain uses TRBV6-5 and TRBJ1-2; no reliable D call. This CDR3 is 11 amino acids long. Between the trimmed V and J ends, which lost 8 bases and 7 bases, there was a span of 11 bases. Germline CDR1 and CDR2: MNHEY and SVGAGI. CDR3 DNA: TGTGCCAGCCTACGAGTGGGTGGCTACACCTTC. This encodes CASLRVGGYTF.

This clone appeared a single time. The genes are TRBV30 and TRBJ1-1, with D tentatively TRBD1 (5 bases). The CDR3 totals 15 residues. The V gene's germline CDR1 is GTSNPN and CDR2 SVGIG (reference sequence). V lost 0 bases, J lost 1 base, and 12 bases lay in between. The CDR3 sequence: CAWSVGGTGNTEAFF. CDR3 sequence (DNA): TGTGCCTGGAGTGTAGGTGGGACGGGGAACACTGAAGCTTTCTTT. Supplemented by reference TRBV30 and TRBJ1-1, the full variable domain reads SQTIHQWPATLVQPVGSPLSLECTVEGTSNPNLYWYRQAAGRGLQLLFYSVGIGQISSEVPQNLSASRPQDRQFILSSKKLLLSDSGFYLCAWSVGGTGNTEAFFGQGTRLTVV.

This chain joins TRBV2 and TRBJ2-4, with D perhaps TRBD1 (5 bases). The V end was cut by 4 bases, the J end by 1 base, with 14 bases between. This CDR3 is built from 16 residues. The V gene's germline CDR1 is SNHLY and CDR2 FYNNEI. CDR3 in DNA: TGTGCCAGCAGTGCCCAGGGTTTAATCGCCAAAAACATTCAGTACTTC. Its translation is CASSAQGLIAKNIQYF.

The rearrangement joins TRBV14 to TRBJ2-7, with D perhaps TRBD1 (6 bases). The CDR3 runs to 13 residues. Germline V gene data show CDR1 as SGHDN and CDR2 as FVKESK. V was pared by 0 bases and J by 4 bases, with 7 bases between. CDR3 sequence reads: CASSQDQGYEQYF. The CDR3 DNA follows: TGTGCCAGCAGCCAAGATCAGGGGTACGAGCAGTACTTC.

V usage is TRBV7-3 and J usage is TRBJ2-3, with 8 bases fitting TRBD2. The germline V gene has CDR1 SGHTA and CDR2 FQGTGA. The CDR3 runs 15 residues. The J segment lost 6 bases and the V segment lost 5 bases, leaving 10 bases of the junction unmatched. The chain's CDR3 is CASSRAAGAGDTQYF. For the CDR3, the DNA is TGTGCCAGCAGCCGGGCAGCGGGGGCCGGGGATACGCAGTATTTT.